This T cell receptor (beta chain) emerged from a study of T cells after posttransplantation cyclophosphamide. A remark on this clone: Antigen: not known.

In germline, CDR1 is SGHNT, CDR2 YYREEE (reference sequence). With V trimmed by 2 bases and J by 5 bases, 3 bases remained unmatched. This CDR3 is 14 amino acids long. Profiled with immunoSEQ multiplex PCR; TCRdb holds only in-frame clones, not every one. Of more than 50,000 clones in the sample, about 86% were seen once. Regarding the study as a whole: Skin or GI-infiltrating T cells shared few TRB sequences with blood. Recipient CMV seropositivity and CMV reactivation strongly tracked TRB clonality. Later post-transplant blood repertoires were often dominated by donor CD8+ memory clones.

This receptor was taken from a man between 25 and 39 years old with a blood cancer, CMV-positive, and with a related stem cell donor. This chain connects TRBV5-4 to TRBJ2-1, with TRBD2 identical over 8 bases. The sample comprised PBMCs. CDR3 region: CASSFREGNNEQFF. For the CDR3, the DNA is TGTGCCAGCAGCTTCCGGGAGGGGAACAATGAGCAGTTCTTC.